This entry concerns a single T cell receptor (beta chain). Original analysis: Amplifying reference gene primers gave estimates of nucleated cell counts. This table comes from immunoSEQ multiplex PCR, and its TCRdb copy is limited to in-frame clones, with some not included. Clonal size and the V and J genes are those of that table, whereas D and trimming came from the DNA. The sample yields more than 150,000 clones, roughly 85% seen once. This sample was taken from a study of blood T cell repertoires in COVID-19. Study as a whole: Collection of acute and convalescent COVID-19 samples took place in the United States, Italy and Spain. Sample material is recorded as cDNA or gDNA derived from T cells, B-cell-depleted T cells, or PBMCs.

CDR1 is SGHRS and CDR2 is YFSETQ in the germline V gene. This CDR3 has 15 amino acids. V lost 0 bases, J lost 2 bases, and 12 bases lay in between. The receptor's source is a woman in her seventies with acute or convalescent COVID-19. Sequencing was performed on peripheral blood. The chain joins TRBV5-1 to TRBJ2-7; weak D call: TRBD1 (5 bases). The CDR3 loop is CASSLGQYGTYEQYF. CDR3 DNA sequence: TGCGCCAGCAGCTTGGGACAGTACGGTACCTACGAGCAGTACTTC.